The sequence of this T cell receptor beta chain was determined in a study of T cells in Graves' hyperthyroidism and ophthalmopathy. Study as a whole: Any treatment followed the collection of peripheral blood at initial diagnosis.

Uncontrolled infection, other autoimmune disease, pregnancy or lactation led to exclusion. CDR3 length: 15 residues. Germline CDR1 KGHDR, CDR2 SFDVKD. The trim removed 3 bases at V and 2 bases at J, leaving 1 base unmatched. TCR beta CDR3 regions were amplified from RNA transcripts. Primed by the HTBI set, a first-round RT-PCR was run on the TCR CDR3. TCRdb analysed the multiplex PCR reads with MiXCR anew, one entry per CDR3 protein. The data show some 250,000 distinct CDR3 sequences, with more than 14% seen just once and approximately 12% held by the top ten. This TCR was recovered from a woman in her 40s with Graves' hyperthyroidism that later progressed to Graves' ophthalmopathy. The sample comprised blood. This chain joins TRBV24-1 and TRBJ2-3, with 10 bases aligning to TRBD2. CDR3 amino acids: CATSDSGRATDTQYF. The CDR3 DNA reads TGTGCCACCAGTGATAGCGGGAGGGCCACAGATACGCAGTATTTT.